This TCR beta chain emerged from a study of shared clonotypes between healthy human individuals. Study-wide context: Per-donor plates numbered three CD4 naive, three CD4 memory, two CD8 naive and one CD8 memory.

Broader study findings: Rarefaction gave evidence that sorted-subset sequencing remained incomplete despite large depth.

The method was immunoSEQ multiplex PCR; TCRdb's version includes in-frame clones alone and lacks a portion of them. The table includes around 2.3 million clones, more than 90% detected once. In the case of this clone: The antigen is not known.

In germline, CDR1 is SGHTA, CDR2 FQGNSA. CDR3 length: 13 residues. With V trimmed by 0 bases and J by 9 bases, 3 bases remained unmatched. V usage is TRBV7-2 and J usage is TRBJ2-5, with TRBD2 matching over 8 bases. The sequenced sample consisted of naive CD4+ T cells sorted from blood. Subset indicated: CD45RA+ positively selected. This sequence originates from a man between 18 and 29 years old in good health. CDR3 in amino acids: CASSLASGSPQYF. CDR3 nucleotide sequence: TGTGCCAGCAGCTTAGCGAGCGGGAGTCCCCAGTACTTC.